The rows below give T cell receptor beta chains drawn from one sample of a study of blood T cell repertoires in COVID-19. Using immunoSEQ multiplex PCR, the repertoire was profiled, and TCRdb retains in-frame clones only, with some absent. Of about 390,000 clones listed, 80% to 90% are singletons. The sequencing sample was made of peripheral blood. The origin of the receptors is a woman aged 55-69 years with COVID-19, enrolled during active disease. The CDR3 runs from the conserved cysteine through the conserved F or W. A D gene is named only where the DNA matches it firmly. Size values are once, few and many counts, or a class for expanded clones, and some rows have none.

D gene	clone size	J gene	V gene	CDR3 DNA	CDR3 protein
TRBD1	.	TRBJ1-3	TRBV14	TGTGCCAGCAGCCCCGGGACAGCAGGAAACACCATATATTTT	CASSPGTAGNTIYF
TRBD1	.	TRBJ2-2	TRBV7-2	TGTGCCAGCAGTAGGGGGCACACCGGGGAGCTGTTTTTT	CASSRGHTGELFF
TRBD1	.	TRBJ2-2	TRBV5-4	TGTGCCAGCAGCCCCCAGGACAGGCTCGGGACCGGGGAGCTGTTTTTT	CASSPQDRLGTGELFF
.	.	TRBJ2-3	TRBV6-5	TGTGCCAGCAGTTACGTAACTGGCACAGATACGCAGTATTTT	CASSYVTGTDTQYF
TRBD1	.	TRBJ2-1	TRBV7-9	TGTGCCAGCAGCGTCGATGACTTCCGGGGGACAGGGACTTACAATGAGCAGTTCTTC	CASSVDDFRGTGTYNEQFF
.	.	TRBJ2-5	TRBV7-3	TGTGCCAGCAGCTTGTTGGGAGCCTTCCAAGAGACCCAGTACTTC	CASSLLGAFQETQYF
.	.	TRBJ2-1	TRBV21-1	TGTGCCAGCAGTCACCGGGCTAGCGGGGGGGCCCACAATGAGCAGTTCTTC	CASSHRASGGAHNEQFF
TRBD1	.	TRBJ1-1	TRBV10-3	TGTGCCATCAGGGAGGACAGGGGGGGGACGATGAACACTGAAGCTTTCTTT	CAIREDRGGTMNTEAFF
.	.	TRBJ2-7	TRBV27	TGTGCCAGCAGGAGCGTAGGAGGAGGGGTCGAGCAGTACTTC	CASRSVGGGVEQYF
TRBD1	.	TRBJ1-2	TRBV7-3	TGTGCCAGCAGCTTGCGACCGACAGGGCTATCGCGGGGCTACACCTTC	CASSLRPTGLSRGYTF
.	.	TRBJ1-5	TRBV29-1	TGCAGCGTACGACAGGGCAATCAGCCCCAGCATTTT	CSVRQGNQPQHF
TRBD1	.	TRBJ1-6	TRBV2	TGTGCCAGCAGCGACAGGGTATCGAATTCACCCCTCCACTTT	CASSDRVSNSPLHF
TRBD1	once	TRBJ1-1	TRBV29-1	TGCAGCGTCACCGGGACAGGGGGCCTGAACACTGAAGCTTTCTTT	CSVTGTGGLNTEAFF
TRBD1	.	TRBJ1-2	TRBV5-6	TGTGCCAGCAGCCCAACCGGGACAGGGGGAGGCTACACCTTC	CASSPTGTGGGYTF
.	.	TRBJ1-2	TRBV19	TGTGCCAGTAGCACGGCGTCGGGGATAGGTATAGGCTACACCTTC	CASSTASGIGIGYTF
.	.	TRBJ1-1	TRBV5-4	TGTGCCAGCAGGGCGTCCCAGGAACGCACTGAAGCTTTCTTT	CASRASQERTEAFF
.	.	TRBJ1-2	TRBV25-1	TGTGCCAGCAGTGGTAATAACTATGGCTACACCTTC	CASSGNNYGYTF
TRBD1	.	TRBJ1-2	TRBV30	TGTGCCTGGGGACGTCCCAGAGGGGGACAGGGGGCGGGTGGCTACACCTTC	CAWGRPRGGQGAGGYTF
TRBD1	.	TRBJ2-2	TRBV4-2	TGTGCCAGCAGCCAAGGCCGGGGACAGCCTAACACCGGGGAGCTGTTTTTT	CASSQGRGQPNTGELFF
.	.	TRBJ2-7	TRBV5-4	TGTGCCAGCAGCTTGGGGACATCGGCTAGCTACGAGCAGTACTTC	CASSLGTSASYEQYF
TRBD1	.	TRBJ2-7	TRBV6-1	TGTGCCAGCAGTGGAAAAGGGGACAGGGGGCGAAACTACGAGCAGTACTTC	CASSGKGDRGRNYEQYF
TRBD2	.	TRBJ2-1	TRBV5-8	TGTGCCAGCAGTTCCCCTAGCGGTAGCTCCTACAATGAGCAGTTCTTC	CASSSPSGSSYNEQFF
.	.	TRBJ1-4	TRBV7-7	TGTGCCAGCAGCCCCCGACGGACAAATGAAAAACTGTTTTTT	CASSPRRTNEKLFF
.	.	TRBJ2-1	TRBV11-3	TGTGCCAGCAGCGCGACCGGGGTTCACAATGAGCAGTTCTTC	CASSATGVHNEQFF
TRBD1	.	TRBJ1-2	TRBV6-6	TGTGCCAGCAACAGACAGGGGTTTGATGGCTACACCTTC	CASNRQGFDGYTF
.	.	TRBJ1-3	TRBV30	TGTGCCTGGGATGCCTTAGAGGGAAACACCATATATTTT	CAWDALEGNTIYF
.	.	TRBJ1-1	TRBV4-2	TGTGCCAGCAGCCTCCCCTTAGGGGGAAGAACTGAAGCTTTCTTT	CASSLPLGGRTEAFF
TRBD1	.	TRBJ2-7	TRBV7-8	TGTGCCAGCAGCTTAAGGTCAGGGGGCAAAGGGAGCGAGCAGTACTTC	CASSLRSGGKGSEQYF
TRBD1	.	TRBJ1-1	TRBV29-1	TGCAGCGCCCGGGACAGTCGGGGTATGGGTGAAGCTTTCTTT	CSARDSRGMGEAFF
TRBD2	.	TRBJ2-7	TRBV5-1	TGCGCCAGCAGCTTACGGAGCGGGGGGGTCTACGAGCAGTACTTC	CASSLRSGGVYEQYF
.	.	TRBJ1-1	TRBV5-1	TGCGCCAGCAGCTTGCACTACAATTCGAACACTGAAGCTTTCTTT	CASSLHYNSNTEAFF
.	.	TRBJ2-1	TRBV10-3	TGTGCCATCAGTGTGAGGCTAGAGATCGGCAATGAGCAGTTCTTC	CAISVRLEIGNEQFF
.	.	TRBJ1-1	TRBV6-5	TGTGCCAGCAGTCCTAACAGACCCGGGGGCACTGAAGCTTTCTTT	CASSPNRPGGTEAFF
.	.	TRBJ2-7	TRBV6-6	TGTGCCAGCAGATTACAGGGTTTGAGGTCCGAGCAGTACTTC	CASRLQGLRSEQYF
.	.	TRBJ2-3	TRBV3-1/TRBV3-2	TGTGCCAGCAGCCAAGAGTTAAGCACAGATACGCAGTATTTT	CASSQELSTDTQYF
TRBD1	.	TRBJ1-3	TRBV2	TGTGCCAGCAGTGAACAGGGGGCGGGAAACACCATATATTTT	CASSEQGAGNTIYF
TRBD2	.	TRBJ2-1	TRBV11-2	TGTGCCAGCGGCCGGACTAGCGGGCAGAATGAGCAGTTCTTC	CASGRTSGQNEQFF
TRBD1	.	TRBJ2-2	TRBV6-5	TGTGCCAGCAGCCGGACAGGGGAGGACACCGGGGAGCTGTTTTTT	CASSRTGEDTGELFF
TRBD1	.	TRBJ1-5	TRBV2	TGTGCCAGCAGTGTGACAGGGGGCAATCAGCCCCAGCATTTT	CASSVTGGNQPQHF
.	.	TRBJ2-1	TRBV7-3	TGTGCCAGCAGCTTAACCCTCACGGATGAGCAGTTCTTC	CASSLTLTDEQFF
.	.	TRBJ2-1	TRBV6-5	TGTGCCAGCTCCCGACGCCCGGCAGGTGAGCAGTTCTTC	CASSRRPAGEQFF